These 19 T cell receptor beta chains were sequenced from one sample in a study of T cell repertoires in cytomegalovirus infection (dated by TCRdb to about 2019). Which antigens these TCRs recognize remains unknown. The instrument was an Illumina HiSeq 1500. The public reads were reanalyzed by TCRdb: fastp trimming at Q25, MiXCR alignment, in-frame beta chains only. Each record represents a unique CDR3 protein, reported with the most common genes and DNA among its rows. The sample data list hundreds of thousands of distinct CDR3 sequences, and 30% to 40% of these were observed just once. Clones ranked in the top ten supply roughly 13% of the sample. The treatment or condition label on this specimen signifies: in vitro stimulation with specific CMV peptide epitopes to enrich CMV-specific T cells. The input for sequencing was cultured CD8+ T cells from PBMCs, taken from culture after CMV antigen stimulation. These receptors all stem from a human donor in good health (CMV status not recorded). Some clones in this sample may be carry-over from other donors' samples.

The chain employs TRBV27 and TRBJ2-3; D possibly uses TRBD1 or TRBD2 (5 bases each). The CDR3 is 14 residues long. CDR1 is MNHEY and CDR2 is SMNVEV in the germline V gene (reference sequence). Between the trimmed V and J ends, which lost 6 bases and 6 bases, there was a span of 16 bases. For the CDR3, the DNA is TGTGCCAGCAGCCCGGGACCGACTGCGGATACGCAGTATTTT. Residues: CASSPGPTADTQYF.

The CDR3 reads CASSLGLARVDTQYF. The CDR3 DNA reads as TGTGCCAGCAGCTTGGGACTAGCGAGGGTAGATACGCAGTATTTT. The chain combines TRBV5-4 with TRBJ2-3; 8 positions agree with TRBD2. Losses at the gene ends were 0 bases for V and 5 bases for J; bases not matched to a gene: 5. The CDR3 is made up of 15 amino acids. Germline V CDR1 and CDR2: SGHNT, YYREEE (reference sequence).

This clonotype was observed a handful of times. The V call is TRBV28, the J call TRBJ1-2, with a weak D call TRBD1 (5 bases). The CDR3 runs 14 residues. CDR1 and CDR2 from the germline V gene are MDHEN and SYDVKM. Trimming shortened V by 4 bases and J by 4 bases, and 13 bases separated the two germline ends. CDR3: CASSSKGTGYGYTF. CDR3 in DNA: TGTGCCAGCAGTTCAAAAGGGACGGGCTATGGCTACACCTTC.

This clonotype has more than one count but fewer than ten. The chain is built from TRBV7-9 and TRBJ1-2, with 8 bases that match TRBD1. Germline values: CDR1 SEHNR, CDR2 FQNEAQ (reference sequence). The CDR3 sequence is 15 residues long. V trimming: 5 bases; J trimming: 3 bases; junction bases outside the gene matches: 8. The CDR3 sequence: CASSSRGPVDYGYTF. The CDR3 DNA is TGTGCCAGCAGCAGCAGGGGGCCGGTGGACTATGGCTACACCTTC.

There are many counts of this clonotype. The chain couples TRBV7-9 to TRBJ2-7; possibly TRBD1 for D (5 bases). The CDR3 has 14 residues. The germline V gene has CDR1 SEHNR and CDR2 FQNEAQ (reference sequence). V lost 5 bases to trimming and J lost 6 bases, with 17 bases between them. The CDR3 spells CASSPYPPGPEQYF. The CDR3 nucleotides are TGTGCCAGCAGCCCCTACCCCCCAGGGCCCGAGCAGTACTTC.

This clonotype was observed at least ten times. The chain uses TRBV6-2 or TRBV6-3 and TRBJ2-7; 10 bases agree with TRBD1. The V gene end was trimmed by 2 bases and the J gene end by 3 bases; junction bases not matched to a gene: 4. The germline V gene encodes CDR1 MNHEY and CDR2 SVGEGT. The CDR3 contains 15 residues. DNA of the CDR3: TGTGCCAGCAGTTACGGGACAGGGGCATACTACGAGCAGTACGTC. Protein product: CASSYGTGAYYEQYV.

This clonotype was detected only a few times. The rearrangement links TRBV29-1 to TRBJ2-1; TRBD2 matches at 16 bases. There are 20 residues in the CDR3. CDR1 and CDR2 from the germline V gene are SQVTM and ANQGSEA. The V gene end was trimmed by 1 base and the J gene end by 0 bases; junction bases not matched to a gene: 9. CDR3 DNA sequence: TGCAGCGTTGAAGGCCGGGGACTAGCGGGGGGGAAGAGCTCCTACAATGAGCAGTTCTTC. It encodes CSVEGRGLAGGKSSYNEQFF.

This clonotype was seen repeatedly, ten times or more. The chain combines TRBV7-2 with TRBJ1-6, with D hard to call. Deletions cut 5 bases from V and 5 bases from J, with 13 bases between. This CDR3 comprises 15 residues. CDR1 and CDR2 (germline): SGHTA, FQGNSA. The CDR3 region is CASSPQRSHNSPLHF. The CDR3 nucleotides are TGTGCCAGCAGCCCGCAGAGGTCGCATAATTCACCCCTCCACTTT.

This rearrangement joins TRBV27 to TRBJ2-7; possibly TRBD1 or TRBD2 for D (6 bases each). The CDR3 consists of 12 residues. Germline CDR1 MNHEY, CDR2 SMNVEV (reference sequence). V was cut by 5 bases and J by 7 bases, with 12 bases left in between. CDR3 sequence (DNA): TGTGCCAGCAGTCCCCAGGGGAGGGAGCAGTACTTC. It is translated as CASSPQGREQYF.

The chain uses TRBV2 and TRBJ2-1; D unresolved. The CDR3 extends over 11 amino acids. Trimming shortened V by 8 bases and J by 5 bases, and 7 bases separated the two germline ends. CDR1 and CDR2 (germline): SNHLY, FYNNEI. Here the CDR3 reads CASANNNEQFF. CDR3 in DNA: TGTGCCAGCGCCAACAACAATGAGCAGTTCTTC.

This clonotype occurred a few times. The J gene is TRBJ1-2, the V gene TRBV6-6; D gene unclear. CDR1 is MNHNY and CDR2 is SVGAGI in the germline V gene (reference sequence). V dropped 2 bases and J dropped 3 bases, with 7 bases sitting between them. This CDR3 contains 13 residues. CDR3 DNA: TGTGCCAGCAGTTACGGGATTGACTATGGCTACACCTTC. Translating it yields CASSYGIDYGYTF.

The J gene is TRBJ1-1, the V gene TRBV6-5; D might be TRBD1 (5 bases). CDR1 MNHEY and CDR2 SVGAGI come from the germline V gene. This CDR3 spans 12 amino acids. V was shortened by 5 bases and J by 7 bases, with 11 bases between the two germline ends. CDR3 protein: CASSNWGDEAFF. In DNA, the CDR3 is TGTGCCAGCAGTAATTGGGGCGATGAAGCTTTCTTT.

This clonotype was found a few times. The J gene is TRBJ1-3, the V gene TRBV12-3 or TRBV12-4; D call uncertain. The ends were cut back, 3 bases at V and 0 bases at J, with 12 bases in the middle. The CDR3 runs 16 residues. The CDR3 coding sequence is TGTGCCAGCAGTTTTCAAGGGAGGACCTCTGGAAACACCATATATTTT. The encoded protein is CASSFQGRTSGNTIYF.

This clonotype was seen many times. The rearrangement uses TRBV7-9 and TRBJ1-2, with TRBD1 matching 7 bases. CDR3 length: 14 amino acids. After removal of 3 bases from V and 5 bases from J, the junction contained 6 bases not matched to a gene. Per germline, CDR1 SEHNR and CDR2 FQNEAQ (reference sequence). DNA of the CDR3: TGTGCCAGCAGCTTGGGGACAGTCTGGTATGGCTACACCTTC. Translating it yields CASSLGTVWYGYTF.

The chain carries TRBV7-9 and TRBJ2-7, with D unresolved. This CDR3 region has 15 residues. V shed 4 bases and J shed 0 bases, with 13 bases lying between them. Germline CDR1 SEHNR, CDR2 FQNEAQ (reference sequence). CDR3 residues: CASSSGAGPSYEQYF. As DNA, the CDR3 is TGTGCCAGCAGCTCCGGAGCAGGTCCCTCCTACGAGCAGTACTTC.

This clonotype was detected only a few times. The CDR3 here is CASSLGVQGYYSNQPQHF. In DNA form, the CDR3 reads TGTGCCAGCAGCTTAGGAGTACAGGGGTATTATAGCAATCAGCCCCAGCATTTT. The chain carries TRBV7-2 and TRBJ1-5; 7 nucleotides agree with TRBD1. Germline CDR1 is SGHTA and CDR2 is FQGNSA. Unmatched junction bases numbered 9, after V lost 1 base and J lost 0 bases. The CDR3 consists of 18 residues.

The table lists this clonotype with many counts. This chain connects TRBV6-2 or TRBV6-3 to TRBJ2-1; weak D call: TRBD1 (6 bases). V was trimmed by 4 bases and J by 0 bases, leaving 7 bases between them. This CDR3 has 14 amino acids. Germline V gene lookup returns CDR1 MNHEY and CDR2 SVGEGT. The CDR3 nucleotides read TGTGCCAGCAGTTGGGACACCTCCTACAATGAGCAGTTCTTC. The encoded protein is CASSWDTSYNEQFF.

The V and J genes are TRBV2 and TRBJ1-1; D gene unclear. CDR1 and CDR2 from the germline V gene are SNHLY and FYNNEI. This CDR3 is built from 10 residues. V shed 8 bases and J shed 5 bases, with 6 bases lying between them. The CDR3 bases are TGTGCCAGCGATGGTACTGAAGCTTTCTTT. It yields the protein CASDGTEAFF.

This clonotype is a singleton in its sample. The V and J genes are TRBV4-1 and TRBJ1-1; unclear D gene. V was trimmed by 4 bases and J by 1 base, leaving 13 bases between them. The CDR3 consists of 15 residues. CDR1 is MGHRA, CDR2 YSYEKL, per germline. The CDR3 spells CASSPRHRTNTEAFF. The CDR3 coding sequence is TGCGCCAGCAGCCCTCGACACCGGACGAACACTGAAGCTTTCTTT.